Each of the 26 T cell receptor beta chains below was sequenced from the same sample in a study of shared clonotypes between healthy human individuals. Data came from immunoSEQ multiplex PCR; TCRdb stores just in-frame clones and leaves some out. The sample has 450,000 to 500,000 clones; approximately 79% are singletons. Input material: PBMCs. The receptors derive from a woman aged 40 to 55 in good health. Some clones in this sample may be carry-over from other donors' samples.

V is TRBV7-9 and J is TRBJ2-7, with D tentatively TRBD2 (6 bases). Trimming shortened V by 5 bases and J by 0 bases, and 11 bases separated the two germline ends. The CDR3 totals 14 residues. The germline gives CDR1 SEHNR, CDR2 FQNEAQ (reference sequence). The CDR3 DNA reads TGTGCCAGCAGCCCCGGGGGACTCTCCTACGAGCAGTACTTC. It codes for CASSPGGLSYEQYF.

This clone was seen a few times. V and J are TRBV6-1 and TRBJ1-4, with unresolved D. Trimming shortened V by 8 bases and J by 0 bases, and 13 bases separated the two germline ends. The CDR3 has 15 residues. Germline-derived CDR1 and CDR2 are MNHNS and SASEGT. This CDR3 reads CASATSPATNEKLFF. The CDR3 region has the DNA TGTGCCAGCGCGACATCTCCGGCAACTAATGAAAAACTGTTTTTT.

The CDR3 DNA reads as TGTGCCAGCAGTGGAGGGCGGCGGGGACAGCCCCAGCATTTT. This codes for CASSGGRRGQPQHF. The chain joins TRBV6-1 to TRBJ1-5; the D is unclear. CDR3 length: 14 residues. V lost 4 bases, J lost 7 bases, and 14 bases lay in between. CDR1 MNHNS and CDR2 SASEGT come from the germline V gene.

The chain couples TRBV2 to TRBJ1-5; 8 positions agree with TRBD1. Germline CDR1 and CDR2: SNHLY and FYNNEI. V shed 2 bases and J 6 bases; nucleotides not matched to a gene: 3. The CDR3 extends over 14 amino acids. CDR3 sequence reads: CASSEWTGIQPQHF. CDR3 nucleotides: TGTGCCAGCAGTGAATGGACAGGGATTCAGCCCCAGCATTTT.

The V gene is TRBV11-3, the J gene TRBJ2-1; 9 positions agree with TRBD2. This CDR3 spans 14 amino acids. V gave up 5 bases and J gave up 10 bases; unmatched junction bases: 9. Germline CDR1 and CDR2: SGHNT and YENEEA. For the CDR3, the DNA is TGTGCCAGCAGCGCGGGACTAGCAGAGGCCGAGCAGTTCTTC. Amino acid sequence: CASSAGLAEAEQFF.

V usage is TRBV10-3 and J usage is TRBJ1-1, with TRBD1 identical over 8 bases. Trimming cost V 5 bases and J 4 bases; bases outside gene matches: 12. Germline V CDR1 and CDR2: ENHRY, SYGVKD. The CDR3 is 16 amino acids. This CDR3 is CAISHHRTGLSTEAFF. CDR3 bases: TGTGCCATCAGTCACCACCGGACAGGGTTAAGCACTGAAGCTTTCTTT.

The chain carries TRBV28 and TRBJ1-1; D possibly corresponds to TRBD1 (5 bases). This CDR3 has 15 residues. V was clipped by 5 bases and J by 0 bases, with 13 bases between them. The germline gives CDR1 MDHEN, CDR2 SYDVKM. CDR3 region: CASSPPQGLNTEAFF. As DNA, the CDR3 is TGTGCCAGCAGTCCCCCCCAGGGATTGAACACTGAAGCTTTCTTT.

The V gene is TRBV2, the J gene TRBJ2-7; D gene ambiguous. This CDR3 region has 9 residues. Trimming took 4 bases from V and 6 from J, leaving 1 base between them. Germline CDR1 SNHLY, CDR2 FYNNEI. CDR3 nucleotides: TGTGCCAGCAGTGGCGAGCAGTACTTC. Translation gives CASSGEQYF.

This clone has a handful of counts. The chain links TRBV28 to TRBJ2-7; possible D gene TRBD1, 6 bases. Trimming removed 4 bases from V and 7 bases from J, with 23 bases in between. Germline lookup yields CDR1 MDHEN and CDR2 SYDVKM. The CDR3 totals 16 residues. The CDR3 protein is CASSYNPGHSSGEQYF. CDR3 DNA sequence: TGTGCCAGCAGTTACAATCCGGGACACTCTTCGGGAGAGCAGTACTTC.

Concerning this clone: This could be a read error, since a much larger clone is one nucleotide away. This chain uses TRBV28 with TRBJ2-5; 7 bases map to TRBD1. This CDR3 comprises 16 residues. Germline V gene data show CDR1 as MDHEN and CDR2 as SYDVKM. This CDR3 reads CASTISGQDFQGTQYF. The DNA of the CDR3 is TGTGCCAGCACCATATCTGGACAGGACTTCCAAGGGACCCAGTACTTC. The entire variable domain, with the rest obtained from reference TRBV28 and TRBJ2-5, is as follows: DVKVTQSSRYLVKRTGEKVFLECVQDMDHENMFWYRQDPGLGLRLIYFSYDVKMKEKGDIPEGYSVSREKKERFSLILESASTNQTSMYLCASTISGQDFQGTQYFGPGTRLLVL.

Notes on this clone: Distinct nucleotide sequences in the sample also encode this CDR3. The chain combines TRBV6-1 with TRBJ1-2; no firm D call. This CDR3 spans 14 amino acids. Trimming shortened V by 6 bases and J by 5 bases, and 16 bases separated the two germline ends. Germline CDR1 reads MNHNS; CDR2 reads SASEGT. The CDR3 nucleotides read TGTGCCAGCAGAACACAATTGGACGGGTATGGCTACACCTTC. This codes for CASRTQLDGYGYTF.

The J gene is TRBJ2-7, the V gene TRBV7-8; D not certain. The CDR3 consists of 15 residues. The germline V and J ends were trimmed by 0 bases and 4 bases, with 13 bases remaining between them. Per germline, CDR1 SGHVS and CDR2 FQNEAQ. Written as DNA, the CDR3 is TGTGCCAGCAGCTTAGCAGTTAGAGGTGGTTACGAGCAGTACTTC. As protein: CASSLAVRGGYEQYF.

The chain employs TRBV6-5 and TRBJ1-1; D is possibly TRBD1 (5 bases). Trimming shortened V by 4 bases and J by 3 bases, and 9 bases separated the two germline ends. The CDR3 totals 13 residues. From germline, CDR1 is MNHEY and CDR2 SVGAGI. The CDR3 loop reads CASSWGRHTEAFF. Here the CDR3 DNA reads TGTGCCAGCAGTTGGGGGAGACACACTGAAGCTTTCTTT.

This chain links TRBV19 with TRBJ2-1, with 8 nucleotides matching TRBD2. V shed 0 bases, J shed 3 bases, and the junction held 4 bases outside the gene matches. Germline loops: CDR1 LNHDA, CDR2 SQIVND (reference sequence). The CDR3 sequence is 16 residues long. CDR3 bases: TGTGCCAGTAGTATAGAGGGCGGGAGGATCTACAATGAGCAGTTCTTC. The encoded protein is CASSIEGGRIYNEQFF.

V and J are TRBV9 and TRBJ2-5, with 7 bases matching TRBD1. Per the germline V gene, CDR1 is SGDLS and CDR2 is YYNGEE. This CDR3 comprises 15 residues. The trim removed 0 bases at V and 1 base at J, leaving 3 bases unmatched. In nucleotides, the CDR3 is TGTGCCAGCAGCGTAGCGGGACAGTCCCAAGAGACCCAGTACTTC. This sequence encodes CASSVAGQSQETQYF.

This chain connects TRBV2 to TRBJ2-5; 11 nucleotides agree with TRBD1. The CDR3 spans 15 residues. Per the germline V gene, CDR1 is SNHLY and CDR2 is FYNNEI. The V and J ends lost 8 bases and 5 bases, in that order; junction bases with no gene match: 10. The CDR3 DNA follows: TGTGCCAGCGAGGCGGACAGGGGGCTTGGGGAGACCCAGTACTTC. Translation gives CASEADRGLGETQYF. Full variable domain (outside the CDR3, taken from reference TRBV2 and TRBJ2-5): EPEVTQTPSHQVTQMGQEVILRCVPISNHLYFYWYRQILGQKVEFLVSFYNNEISEKSEIFDDQFSVERPDGSNFTLKIRSTKLEDSAMYFCASEADRGLGETQYFGPGTRLLVL.

The chain uses TRBV11-2 and TRBJ2-1, with 9 bases that match TRBD2. Germline lookup yields CDR1 SGHAT and CDR2 FQNNGV. This CDR3 is built from 14 residues. The ends lost 5 bases at V and 7 bases at J; junction bases unmatched: 6. CDR3 residues: CASSDTAGGNEQFF. CDR3 sequence (DNA): TGTGCCAGCAGCGACACGGCGGGGGGGAATGAGCAGTTCTTC.

This clone is a singleton in its sample. The chain couples TRBV5-5 to TRBJ1-5; 7 bases match TRBD1. V shed 5 bases, J shed 4 bases, and the junction held 6 bases outside the gene matches. CDR3 length: 14 amino acids. The germline CDR1 and CDR2 sequences are SGHKS and YYEKEE (reference sequence). CDR3 DNA sequence: TGTGCCAGCAGTCGACAGGGCGAGAATCAGCCCCAGCATTTT. Translation gives CASSRQGENQPQHF.

The genes are TRBV7-8 and TRBJ2-7; TRBD1 agrees at 9 bases. V dropped 2 bases and J dropped 3; count of bases not matched to a gene: 5. The CDR3 length is 15 residues. Looked up from germline, CDR1 is SGHVS and CDR2 is FQNEAQ. The CDR3 DNA reads as TGTGCCAGCAGCTTAAAACAGGGGGCAAACTACGAGCAGTACTTC. This encodes CASSLKQGANYEQYF.

The J gene is TRBJ1-1, the V gene TRBV5-1; D not certain. This CDR3 has 14 amino acids. V was shortened by 4 bases and J by 7 bases, with 17 bases between the two germline ends. CDR1 and CDR2 (germline): SGHRS, YFSETQ. The CDR3 sequence: CASSNAVPPGEAFF. The CDR3 nucleotides read TGCGCCAGCAGCAATGCGGTGCCCCCCGGTGAAGCTTTCTTT. Drawing the rest from reference TRBV5-1 and TRBJ1-1, the complete variable domain is KAGVTQTPRYLIKTRGQQVTLSCSPISGHRSVSWYQQTPGQGLQFLFEYFSETQRNKGNFPGRFSGRQFSNSRSEMNVSTLELGDSALYLCASSNAVPPGEAFFGQGTRLTVV.

V gene TRBV6-1 combines with J gene TRBJ2-5; 13 nucleotides match TRBD2. Germline assignment: CDR1 MNHNS and CDR2 SASEGT. The CDR3 sequence is 15 residues long. V was clipped by 6 bases and J by 0 bases; unmatched bases: 1. The CDR3, as DNA: TGTGCCAGCAGCGGACTAGCGGGAGACCAAGAGACCCAGTACTTC. Translation: CASSGLAGDQETQYF.

As regards this clone: The junction and the germline gene differ at one end; a read error may be behind it. The chain is built from TRBV6-6 and TRBJ1-5, with 7 nucleotides matching TRBD1. The CDR3 sequence is 14 residues long. Germline V gives CDR1 MNHNY, CDR2 SVGAGI (reference sequence). The CDR3 sequence is CASSDRASNRPQHF. The CDR3 DNA reads TGTGCCAGCAGCGACAGGGCTTCCAATCGGCCCCAGCATTTT.

The chain combines TRBV6-5 with TRBJ2-1, with D unclear. Germline V gene lookup returns CDR1 MNHEY and CDR2 SVGAGI. This CDR3 has 13 amino acids. V was trimmed by 5 bases and J by 5 bases, leaving 10 bases between them. Here the CDR3 DNA reads TGTGCCAGCAGTCTCGCAGTCAACAATGAGCAGTTCTTC. Its protein is CASSLAVNNEQFF.

This rearrangement joins TRBV7-2 to TRBJ1-3; D is undetermined. Trimming cost V 5 bases and J 4 bases, with 6 bases left between them. This CDR3 is 12 amino acids long. The germline CDR1 and CDR2 sequences are SGHTA and FQGNSA. The CDR3 DNA is TGTGCCAGCAGCAGCGCCGGAAACACCATATATTTT. Translation: CASSSAGNTIYF. Filled out from reference TRBV7-2 and TRBJ1-3, the complete variable domain reads GAGVSQSPSNKVTEKGKDVELRCDPISGHTALYWYRQSLGQGLEFLIYFQGNSAPDKSGLPSDRFSAERTGGSVSTLTIQRTQQEDSAVYLCASSSAGNTIYFGEGSWLTVV.

The V gene is TRBV27, the J gene TRBJ1-2; 8 nucleotides agree with TRBD1. The V and J ends lost 5 bases and 7 bases, in that order; junction bases with no gene match: 9. Germline V CDR1 and CDR2: MNHEY, SMNVEV (reference sequence). This CDR3 is built from 14 residues. The CDR3 DNA reads as TGTGCCAGCAGTCTTACGGACAGGGTTGGTGGCTACACCTTC. It encodes CASSLTDRVGGYTF.

This rearrangement joins TRBV6-1 to TRBJ2-1; 13 bases are shared with TRBD2. Germline V gives CDR1 MNHNS, CDR2 SASEGT. The trim removed 5 bases at V and 12 bases at J, leaving 10 bases unmatched. CDR3 size: 15 residues. In DNA form, the CDR3 reads TGTGCCAGCAGTTCTACTAGCGGGGGGGGTCCTGTGCAGTTCTTC. Amino acid sequence: CASSSTSGGGPVQFF.